What follows are 2 T cell receptor beta chains derived from one specimen sequenced in a study of a mutant IDH1 vaccine in newly diagnosed glioma. TCRdb's table, derived via immunoSEQ multiplex PCR, lists solely in-frame clones and lacks some. The sample consists of about 69,000 clones, approximately 86% of them appearing once. Time point in this sample: baseline, week 1 (first vaccination visit). Treatment reported: pre-vaccination baseline after standard-of-care therapy. Specimen: PBMCs, collected from a glioma patient treated with radiotherapy, temozolomide or both. These TCRs come from a man in his thirties or forties with glioma.

V and J are TRBV7-9 and TRBJ1-5; the D gene is possibly TRBD1 (6 bases). CDR1 and CDR2 (germline): SEHNR, FQNEAQ (reference sequence). Trimming took 2 bases from V and 5 from J, leaving 16 bases between them. The CDR3 covers 16 residues. Here the CDR3 DNA reads TGTGCCAGCAGCTTATCGAATCGGGACACCGATCAGCCCCAGCATTTT. Its translation is CASSLSNRDTDQPQHF.

The chain combines TRBV5-5 with TRBJ2-7; the match to TRBD1 covers 8 bases. There are 13 residues in the CDR3. The germline gives CDR1 SGHKS, CDR2 YYEKEE (reference sequence). V gave up 2 bases and J gave up 2 bases; unmatched junction bases: 0. DNA of the CDR3: TGTGCCAGCAGCTTACAGGGGGCCTACGAGCAGTACTTC. It translates to CASSLQGAYEQYF.